One sample yielded the 27 T cell receptor beta chains listed below, sequenced in a study of T-cell reconstitution after alpha-beta-depleted transplantation in children (TCRdb year 2016). What the treatment or condition label conveys for this sample: allogeneic hematopoietic cell transplantation with graft depleted of TCRalphabeta T cells and CD19 B cells. The library was produced with PCR. The instrument was an Illumina HiSeq 2500. TCR libraries were prepared with molecular barcoding, using unique molecular identifiers to normalize TCRbeta repertoire quantification. The public sequencing data were trimmed at Q25 with fastp and processed into clonotypes with MiXCR by TCRdb, which kept only in-frame beta chains. Every distinct CDR3 protein forms one entry, paired with its most common genes and DNA. This sample has a few hundred thousand distinct CDR3 sequences in its table, and around 25% of those were observed once. The top ten clones comprise approximately 11% of the sample.

The starting material was PBMCs, mostly from graft donor cells, obtained 180 days after TCRalphabeta/CD19-depleted stem cell transplant. These TCRs come from a male patient between 10 and 17 years old who had a stem cell transplant for acute lymphoblastic leukemia, so the T cells may come from the graft donor.

In regard to this clonotype: Lacking the conserved final phenylalanine or tryptophan, this CDR3 likely reflects a read error. The V and J genes are TRBV5-1 and TRBJ2-3, with a possible D match to TRBD2 (6 bases). From germline, CDR1 is SGHRS and CDR2 YFSETQ. V was cut by 1 base and J by 2 bases, with 14 bases left in between. The CDR3 is 16 residues long. CDR3 DNA sequence: TGCGCCAGCAGCTTGTTCGGGGGTAGGAACACAGATACGCAGTATTCT. Residues: CASSLFGGRNTDTQYS.

The rearrangement joins TRBV7-2 to TRBJ2-7; D assignment may be TRBD1 or TRBD2 (5 bases each). Trimming took 5 bases from V and 0 from J, leaving 14 bases between them. CDR1 is SGHTA and CDR2 is FQGNSA in the germline V gene. The length of the CDR3 is 15 residues. DNA of the CDR3: TGTGCCAGCAGCACAGGAGTGGGACGCTCCTACGAGCAGTACTTC. This translates into CASSTGVGRSYEQYF. The complete variable domain, with remaining parts taken from reference TRBV7-2 and TRBJ2-7, reads GAGVSQSPSNKVTEKGKDVELRCDPISGHTALYWYRQSLGQGLEFLIYFQGNSAPDKSGLPSDRFSAERTGGSVSTLTIQRTQQEDSAVYLCASSTGVGRSYEQYFGPGTRLTVT.

This clonotype came up many times. V and J are TRBV12-3 or TRBV12-4 and TRBJ2-7; perhaps TRBD2 as D (6 bases). The CDR3 is 14 amino acids. Trimming removed 7 bases at V and 0 bases at J, with 13 bases between. Here the CDR3 reads CASTPAGSSYEQYF. The DNA for the CDR3 is TGTGCCAGCACCCCGGCGGGAAGCTCCTACGAGCAGTACTTC.

The rearrangement uses TRBV7-6 and TRBJ2-7, with 7 nucleotides matching TRBD1. In germline, CDR1 is SGHVS, CDR2 FNYEAQ. CDR3 length: 15 amino acids. Trimming at V came to 1 base and at J to 2 bases, leaving 5 bases not matched to a gene. The CDR3 DNA follows: TGTGCCAGCAGCTTAGTCGGACAGGACACCTACGAGCAGTACTTC. Protein product: CASSLVGQDTYEQYF.

In this sample, this clonotype turned up many times. Here the CDR3 DNA reads TGCGCCAGCAGCTTGGGGACAGGCCGGGAGACCCAGTACTTC. Amino acid sequence: CASSLGTGRETQYF. The chain is built from TRBV5-1 and TRBJ2-5, with 7 bases aligning to TRBD1. V trimming: 0 bases; J trimming: 5 bases; junction bases outside the gene matches: 4. The CDR3 spans 14 residues. From germline, CDR1 is SGHRS and CDR2 YFSETQ.

This clonotype was counted a few times. The V call is TRBV9, the J call TRBJ1-4; possible D gene TRBD1, 6 bases. V was trimmed by 0 bases and J by 16 bases, leaving 19 bases between them. Per germline, CDR1 SGDLS and CDR2 YYNGEE. This CDR3 region has 14 residues. The CDR3 DNA sequence: TGTGCCAGCAGCGTAGGAAGAGGGGGACATGATCAGTTTTTT. Translated: CASSVGRGGHDQFF. The full variable domain, completed using reference TRBV9 and TRBJ1-4, is DSGVTQTPKHLITATGQRVTLRCSPRSGDLSVYWYQQSLDQGLQFLIQYYNGEERAKGNILERFSAQQFPDLHSELNLSSLELGDSALYFCASSVGRGGHDQFFGSGTQLSVL.

The gene calls are TRBV7-2 and TRBJ1-2, with D possibly matching TRBD1 (5 bases). In germline, CDR1 is SGHTA, CDR2 FQGNSA. Trimming took off 8 bases at V and 0 bases at J, with 13 bases between the two ends. CDR3 length equals 14 residues. The CDR3 coding sequence is TGTGCCAGCGGTTGGGGGGTTTCTAACTATGGCTACACCTTC. It translates to CASGWGVSNYGYTF. Filled out from reference TRBV7-2 and TRBJ1-2, the complete variable domain reads GAGVSQSPSNKVTEKGKDVELRCDPISGHTALYWYRQSLGQGLEFLIYFQGNSAPDKSGLPSDRFSAERTGGSVSTLTIQRTQQEDSAVYLCASGWGVSNYGYTFGSGTRLTVV.

The chain has TRBV7-6 and TRBJ1-2; no clear D gene. The germline CDR1 and CDR2 sequences are SGHVS and FNYEAQ. CDR3 length: 14 amino acids. V lost 3 bases to trimming and J lost 8 bases, with 16 bases between them. The CDR3 DNA follows: TGTGCCAGCAGCTTCGGGGAATCCTATAGCGGCTACACCTTC. Amino acids: CASSFGESYSGYTF.

In this sample, this clonotype turned up a few times. V and J are TRBV5-5 and TRBJ2-1; the D is unclear. This CDR3 spans 16 amino acids. V dropped 0 bases and J dropped 1 base, with 11 bases sitting between them. Per the germline V gene, CDR1 is SGHKS and CDR2 is YYEKEE (reference sequence). In DNA, the CDR3 is TGTGCCAGCAGCTTGGGGGCCGGCTGGTCCTACAATGAGCAGTTCTTC. Translated, it gives CASSLGAGWSYNEQFF. The full variable domain, in which reference TRBV5-5 and TRBJ2-1 provide the parts outside the CDR3, is DAGVTQSPTHLIKTRGQQVTLRCSPISGHKSVSWYQQVLGQGPQFIFQYYEKEERGRGNFPDRFSARQFPNYSSELNVNALLLGDSALYLCASSLGAGWSYNEQFFGPGTRLTVL.

The rearrangement uses TRBV9 and TRBJ1-2; D is uncertain. Trimming shortened V by 4 bases and J by 4 bases, and 14 bases separated the two germline ends. There are 14 residues in the CDR3. The germline V gene has CDR1 SGDLS and CDR2 YYNGEE. CDR3 in amino acids: CASSPRRDRYGYTF. The CDR3 DNA reads as TGTGCCAGCAGCCCGCGGAGAGATCGCTATGGCTACACCTTC.

The genes are TRBV12-3 or TRBV12-4 and TRBJ2-5; D is unresolved. The length of the CDR3 is 14 residues. With 4 bases removed from V and 5 bases from J, the gap between germline ends came to 14 bases. CDR3 residues: CASSSNSLWETQYF. DNA for the CDR3: TGTGCCAGCAGTTCAAACAGCCTCTGGGAGACCCAGTACTTC.

A remark on this clonotype: At one end, the junction sequence differs from germline, possibly due to a read error. This rearrangement joins TRBV4-1 to TRBJ2-1; D perhaps matches TRBD2 (6 bases). This CDR3 region has 15 residues. Germline values: CDR1 MGHRA, CDR2 YSYEKL. The CDR3 loop is CASSQAMDYYNEQFF. Written as DNA, the CDR3 is TGCGCAAGCAGCCAGGCTATGGACTATTACAATGAGCAGTTCTTC.

Here the CDR3 reads CASSVAGRNQPQHF. CDR3 in DNA: TGTGCCAGCAGCGTAGCTGGCAGAAATCAGCCCCAGCATTTT. This rearrangement joins TRBV9 to TRBJ1-5; no definite D call. Germline V gives CDR1 SGDLS, CDR2 YYNGEE. The V end was cut by 0 bases, the J end by 4 bases, with 8 bases between. The CDR3 is 14 residues long. Supplemented by reference TRBV9 and TRBJ1-5, the full variable domain reads DSGVTQTPKHLITATGQRVTLRCSPRSGDLSVYWYQQSLDQGLQFLIQYYNGEERAKGNILERFSAQQFPDLHSELNLSSLELGDSALYFCASSVAGRNQPQHFGDGTRLSIL.

This clonotype has only a few counts. The chain carries TRBV7-2 and TRBJ2-2, with D possibly being TRBD2 (6 bases). V dropped 4 bases and J dropped 1 base, with 13 bases sitting between them. CDR3 length: 16 residues. Germline CDR1 and CDR2: SGHTA and FQGNSA. CDR3 nucleotide sequence: TGTGCCAGCAGCTCACTACTAGCTTTGAACACCGGGGAGCTGTTTTTT. The encoded protein is CASSSLLALNTGELFF.

The chain joins TRBV28 to TRBJ2-3; perhaps D is TRBD1 or TRBD2 (5 bases each). Germline-derived CDR1 and CDR2 are MDHEN and SYDVKM. The CDR3 is made up of 13 amino acids. The V end was cut by 4 bases, the J end by 11 bases, with 16 bases between. The CDR3 DNA reads TGTGCCAGCAGTTCGGGACGGCTTTTTGGGCAGTATTTT. Its translation: CASSSGRLFGQYF.

This rearrangement joins TRBV5-1 to TRBJ2-7; D is possibly TRBD2 (5 bases). The CDR3 extends over 14 amino acids. Trimming removed 0 bases at V and 2 bases at J, with 9 bases between. CDR1 is SGHRS and CDR2 is YFSETQ in the germline V gene. The CDR3 DNA is TGCGCCAGCAGCTTGGGACTACCCGCCTACGAGCAGTACTTC. This translates into CASSLGLPAYEQYF. The full variable domain, in which reference TRBV5-1 and TRBJ2-7 provide the parts outside the CDR3, is KAGVTQTPRYLIKTRGQQVTLSCSPISGHRSVSWYQQTPGQGLQFLFEYFSETQRNKGNFPGRFSGRQFSNSRSEMNVSTLELGDSALYLCASSLGLPAYEQYFGPGTRLTVT.

This clonotype appeared a few times. The V gene is TRBV12-5, the J gene TRBJ1-5, with D uncertain. The germline gives CDR1 LGHNT, CDR2 FRNRAP. CDR3 length: 13 residues. V was pared by 1 base and J by 5 bases, with 6 bases between. CDR3 protein: CASGLDTDQPQHF. As DNA, the CDR3 is TGTGCTAGTGGTTTGGATACGGATCAGCCCCAGCATTTT.

V and J are TRBV7-9 and TRBJ2-7; unclear D gene. Germline values: CDR1 SEHNR, CDR2 FQNEAQ (reference sequence). Trimming took 3 bases from V and 3 from J, leaving 12 bases between them. The CDR3 covers 14 residues. The CDR3 here is CASSFESKLYEQYF. The CDR3, as DNA: TGTGCCAGCAGCTTCGAGTCTAAGCTCTACGAGCAGTACTTC.

The chain links TRBV5-1 to TRBJ1-1; 8 bases map to TRBD1. The CDR3 sequence is 15 residues long. Germline V gene lookup returns CDR1 SGHRS and CDR2 YFSETQ. The V gene end was trimmed by 4 bases and the J gene end by 3 bases; junction bases not matched to a gene: 8. In DNA form, the CDR3 reads TGCGCCAGCAGCGAGCCAGGGGGCATCGACACTGAAGCTTTCTTT. It specifies CASSEPGGIDTEAFF.

This chain connects TRBV6-1 to TRBJ2-2; possibly TRBD2 for D (6 bases). V was clipped by 7 bases and J by 7 bases, with 22 bases between them. This CDR3 has 16 amino acids. Germline CDR1 is MNHNS and CDR2 is SASEGT. The CDR3 sequence is CASTYGRAFRDGELFF. CDR3 sequence (DNA): TGTGCCAGCACCTACGGGAGAGCCTTCCGGGACGGGGAGCTGTTTTTT.

V usage is TRBV2 and J usage is TRBJ2-3; 8 nucleotides align to TRBD2. V shed 6 bases, J shed 5 bases, and the junction held 7 bases outside the gene matches. The germline gives CDR1 SNHLY, CDR2 FYNNEI. The CDR3 length is 14 residues. Here the CDR3 reads CASSPGLAQDTQYF. CDR3 nucleotide sequence: TGTGCCAGCAGCCCCGGACTAGCTCAAGATACGCAGTATTTT.

There are many counts of this clonotype. The V and J genes are TRBV29-1 and TRBJ1-5; tentative D call: TRBD1 (6 bases). V was cut by 4 bases and J by 7 bases, with 11 bases left in between. Germline V CDR1 and CDR2: SQVTM, ANQGSEA. The CDR3 contains 12 residues. The CDR3 protein is CSVAGAGQPQHF. CDR3 nucleotide sequence: TGCAGCGTTGCGGGGGCGGGCCAGCCCCAGCATTTT.

The table lists this clonotype with a few counts. The chain has TRBV5-1 and TRBJ2-5; tentative D call: TRBD2 (6 bases). CDR3 length: 14 residues. Trimming removed 2 bases at V and 5 bases at J, with 13 bases between. Germline values: CDR1 SGHRS, CDR2 YFSETQ. The CDR3 is CASSFGGGVETQYF. In nucleotides, the CDR3 is TGCGCCAGCAGCTTCGGCGGAGGGGTGGAGACCCAGTACTTC.

This clonotype was seen more than once but under ten times. This chain links TRBV6-1 with TRBJ1-6; maybe TRBD1 (6 bases). The CDR3 consists of 15 residues. V was cut by 6 bases and J by 3 bases, with 12 bases left in between. The germline V gene has CDR1 MNHNS and CDR2 SASEGT. CDR3 sequence: CASSHDRLYNSPLHF. The CDR3 coding sequence is TGTGCCAGCAGCCACGACAGGCTCTATAATTCACCCCTCCACTTT.

V is TRBV5-6 and J is TRBJ1-5; D unclear. Trimming took 4 bases from V and 0 from J, leaving 14 bases between them. Germline V gene lookup returns CDR1 SGHDT and CDR2 YYEEEE. The CDR3 consists of 16 residues. This CDR3 reads CASSRGPLNSNQPQHF. The CDR3 DNA is TGTGCCAGCAGCCGCGGGCCCTTAAATAGCAATCAGCCCCAGCATTTT.

The chain couples TRBV4-1 to TRBJ2-1, with 9 positions matching TRBD2. Unmatched junction bases numbered 9, after V lost 1 base and J lost 14 bases. The germline V gene encodes CDR1 MGHRA and CDR2 YSYEKL. This CDR3 has 14 amino acids. CDR3: CASSQVLIAGEEFF. CDR3 sequence (DNA): TGCGCCAGCAGCCAAGTCCTTATAGCGGGAGAGGAGTTCTTC.

Only a few counts were recorded for this clonotype. The chain is built from TRBV12-3 or TRBV12-4 and TRBJ2-5, with D perhaps TRBD1 (5 bases). The CDR3 covers 14 residues. V was pared by 4 bases and J by 5 bases, with 14 bases between. The CDR3 DNA is TGTGCCAGCAGTTCACCGACAGAGGAGGAGACCCAGTACTTC. The encoded protein is CASSSPTEEETQYF.